This TCR beta chain is from a study of OX40 agonist ivuxolimab in advanced cancers. Findings and caveats of the study: Among some nonresponders, normalized T-cell clonal expansion was also low.

Generated by immunoSEQ multiplex PCR, the TCRdb table keeps only in-frame clones and is missing some. The sample has more than 40,000 clones, 88% seen once. The trim removed 4 bases at V and 8 bases at J, leaving 10 bases unmatched. Looked up from germline, CDR1 is MNHNY and CDR2 is SVGAGI (reference sequence). This CDR3 has 14 amino acids. On this clone: Its antigen is still unknown.

The sequence was collected from an adult with an advanced solid tumor such as melanoma, head and neck, liver or kidney cancer. This specimen consisted of CD4+ or CD8+ T cells sorted from blood, obtained in a trial of the OX40 agonist ivuxolimab. The J gene is TRBJ1-2, the V gene TRBV6-6; 7 bases are a match to TRBD1. The CDR3 region is CASSSKTGARGYTF. Written as DNA, the CDR3 is TGTGCCAGCAGTTCTAAAACAGGGGCCCGCGGCTACACCTTC.